This T cell receptor beta chain was recorded in a study of blood T cell repertoires in COVID-19. V shed 4 bases, J shed 4 bases, and the junction held 7 bases outside the gene matches. Germline V gene data show CDR1 as SGHRS and CDR2 as YFSETQ. This CDR3 has 17 residues. Participants' reported clinical history set cohort assignment. In the original analysis: Amplification of reference gene primers was used by the study to estimate nucleated cell counts. Clones were read by immunoSEQ multiplex PCR, and TCRdb kept only the in-frame ones, dropping some. V and J calls plus clone size are reproduced from that table; the DNA served to infer D and trimming. The sample carries 200,000 to 300,000 clones, approximately 88% recorded once.

Material for sequencing was PBMCs or T cells enriched from blood (not recorded which). The V call is TRBV5-1, the J call TRBJ2-1; 14 nucleotides match TRBD2. The sequence derives from a woman between 35 and 50 years old with acute COVID-19. The CDR3 spells CASSLGLAGAVYNEQFF. The CDR3 coding sequence is TGCGCCAGCAGCCTGGGACTAGCGGGAGCTGTGTACAATGAGCAGTTCTTC.